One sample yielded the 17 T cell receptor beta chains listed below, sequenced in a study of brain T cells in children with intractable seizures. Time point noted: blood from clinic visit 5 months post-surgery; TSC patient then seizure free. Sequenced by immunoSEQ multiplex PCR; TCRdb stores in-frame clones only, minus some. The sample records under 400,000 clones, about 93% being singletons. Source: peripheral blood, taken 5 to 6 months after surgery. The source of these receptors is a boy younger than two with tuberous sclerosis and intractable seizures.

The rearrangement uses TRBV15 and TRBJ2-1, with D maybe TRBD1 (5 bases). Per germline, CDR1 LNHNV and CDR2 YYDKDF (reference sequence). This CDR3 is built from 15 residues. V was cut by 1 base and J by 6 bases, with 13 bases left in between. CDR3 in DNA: TGTGCCACCAGCAGAGCCCTGCACAGGACCAATGAGCAGTTCTTC. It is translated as CATSRALHRTNEQFF.

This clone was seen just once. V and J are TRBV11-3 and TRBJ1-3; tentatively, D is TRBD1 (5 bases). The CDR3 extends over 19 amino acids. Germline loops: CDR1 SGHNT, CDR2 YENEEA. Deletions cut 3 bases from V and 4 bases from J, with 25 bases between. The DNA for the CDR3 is TGTGCCAGCAGCTTCTTTCCGGTGAACGCAGGGCCGGGGGGAAACACCATATATTTT. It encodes CASSFFPVNAGPGGNTIYF.

CDR3 loop: CASRSSGGARLSEQFF. Here the CDR3 DNA reads TGTGCCAGCAGGTCTAGCGGGGGGGCCCGTTTGTCTGAGCAGTTCTTC. This chain links TRBV5-4 with TRBJ2-1, with 12 bases aligning to TRBD2. V trimming: 5 bases; J trimming: 9 bases; junction bases outside the gene matches: 12. This CDR3 comprises 16 residues. CDR1 SGHNT and CDR2 YYREEE come from the germline V gene (reference sequence).

DNA for the CDR3: TGTGCCAGCAGCTTCGGGAGATTAGGCTCCTACGAGCAGTACTTC. Amino acids: CASSFGRLGSYEQYF. V and J are TRBV11-3 and TRBJ2-7, with a tentative D call TRBD2 (6 bases). CDR1 is SGHNT, CDR2 YENEEA, per germline. Trimming took off 3 bases at V and 0 bases at J, with 12 bases between the two ends. The CDR3 covers 15 residues.

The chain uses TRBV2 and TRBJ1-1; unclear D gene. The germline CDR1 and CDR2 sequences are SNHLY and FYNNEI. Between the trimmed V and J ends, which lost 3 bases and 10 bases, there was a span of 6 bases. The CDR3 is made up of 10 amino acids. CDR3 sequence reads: CASSDGRAFF. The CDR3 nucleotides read TGTGCCAGCAGTGACGGGAGAGCTTTCTTT. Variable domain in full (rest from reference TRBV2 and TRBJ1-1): EPEVTQTPSHQVTQMGQEVILRCVPISNHLYFYWYRQILGQKVEFLVSFYNNEISEKSEIFDDQFSVERPDGSNFTLKIRSTKLEDSAMYFCASSDGRAFFGQGTRLTVV.

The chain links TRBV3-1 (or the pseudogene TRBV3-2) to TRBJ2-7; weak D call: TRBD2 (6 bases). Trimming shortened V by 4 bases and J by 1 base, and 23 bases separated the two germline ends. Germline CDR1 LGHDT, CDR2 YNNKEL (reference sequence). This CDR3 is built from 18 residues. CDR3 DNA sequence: TGTGCCAGCAGCCTTACGTGGGGGGACGCAACCCGGTCCTACGAGCAGTACTTC. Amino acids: CASSLTWGDATRSYEQYF.

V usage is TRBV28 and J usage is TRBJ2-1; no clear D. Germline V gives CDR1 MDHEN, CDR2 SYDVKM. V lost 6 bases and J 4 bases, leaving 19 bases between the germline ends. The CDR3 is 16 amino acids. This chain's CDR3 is CASSPDRVAGYNEQFF. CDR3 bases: TGTGCCAGCAGCCCCGATAGGGTGGCAGGATACAATGAGCAGTTCTTC.

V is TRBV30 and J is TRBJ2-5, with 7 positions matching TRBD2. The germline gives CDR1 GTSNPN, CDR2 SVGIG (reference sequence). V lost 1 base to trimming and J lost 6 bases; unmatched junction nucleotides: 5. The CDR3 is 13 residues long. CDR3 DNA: TGTGCCTGGAGTGAGACTAGCTTCCAGACCCAGTACTTC. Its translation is CAWSETSFQTQYF.

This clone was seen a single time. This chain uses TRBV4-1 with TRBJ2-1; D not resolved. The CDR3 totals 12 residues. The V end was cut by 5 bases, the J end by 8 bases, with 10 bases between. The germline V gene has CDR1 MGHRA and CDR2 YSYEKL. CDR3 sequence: CASSTTAYEQFF. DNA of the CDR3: TGCGCCAGCAGCACCACCGCCTATGAGCAGTTCTTC.

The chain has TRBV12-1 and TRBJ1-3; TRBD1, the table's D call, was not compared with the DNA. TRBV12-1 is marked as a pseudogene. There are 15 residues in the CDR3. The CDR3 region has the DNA TGTGCCAGCAGCGGGGGCCATACCTTTGGAAACACCATATATTTT. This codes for CASSGGHTFGNTIYF.

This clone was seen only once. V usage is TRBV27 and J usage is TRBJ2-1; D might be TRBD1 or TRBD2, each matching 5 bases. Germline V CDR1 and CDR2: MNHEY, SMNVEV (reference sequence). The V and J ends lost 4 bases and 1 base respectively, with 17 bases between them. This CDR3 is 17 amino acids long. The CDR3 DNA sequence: TGTGCCAGCAGTTCCCAGGCAGGGTCGGGGTCCTACAATGAGCAGTTCTTC. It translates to CASSSQAGSGSYNEQFF.

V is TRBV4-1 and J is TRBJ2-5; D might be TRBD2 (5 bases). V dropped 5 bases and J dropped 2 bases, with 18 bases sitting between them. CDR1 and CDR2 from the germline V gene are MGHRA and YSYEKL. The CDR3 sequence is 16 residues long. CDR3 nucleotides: TGCGCCAGCAGCTTCACCGAGGACTTGCAGCAAGAGACCCAGTACTTC. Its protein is CASSFTEDLQQETQYF.

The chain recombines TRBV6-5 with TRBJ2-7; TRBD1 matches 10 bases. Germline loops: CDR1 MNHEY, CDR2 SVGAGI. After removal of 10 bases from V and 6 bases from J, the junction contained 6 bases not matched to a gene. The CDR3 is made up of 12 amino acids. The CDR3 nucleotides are TGTGCCACCAGACAGGGGGCCCTCGAGCAGTACTTC. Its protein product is CATRQGALEQYF.

The CDR3 loop is CASSFPSGANVLTF. CDR3 in DNA: TGTGCCAGCAGCTTCCCATCCGGGGCCAACGTCCTGACTTTC. The chain carries TRBV5-4 and TRBJ2-6, with D unclear. V lost 2 bases and J lost 4, with 7 bases in between. CDR3 length: 14 amino acids. Germline values: CDR1 SGHNT, CDR2 YYREEE (reference sequence).

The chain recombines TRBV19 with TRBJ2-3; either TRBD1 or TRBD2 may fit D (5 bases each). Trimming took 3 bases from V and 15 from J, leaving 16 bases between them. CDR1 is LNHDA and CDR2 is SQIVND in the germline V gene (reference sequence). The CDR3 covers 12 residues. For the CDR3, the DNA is TGTGCCAGTAGTATGCCGGGACGTACAAGATATTTT. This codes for CASSMPGRTRYF.

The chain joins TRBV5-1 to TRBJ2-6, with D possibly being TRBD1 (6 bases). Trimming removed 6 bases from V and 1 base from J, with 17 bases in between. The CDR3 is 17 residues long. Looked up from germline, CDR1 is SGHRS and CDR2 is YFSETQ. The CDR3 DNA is TGCGCCAGCATGCGGACAGTCAGTCAGTCTGGGGCCAACGTCCTGACTTTC. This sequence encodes CASMRTVSQSGANVLTF.

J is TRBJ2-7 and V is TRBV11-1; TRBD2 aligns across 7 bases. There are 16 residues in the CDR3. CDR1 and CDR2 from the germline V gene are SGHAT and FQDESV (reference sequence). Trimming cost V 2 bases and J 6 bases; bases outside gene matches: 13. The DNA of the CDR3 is TGTGCCAGCAGCTTACCGGGGGGTCAGGGCCTTGTCGAGCAGTACTTC. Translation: CASSLPGGQGLVEQYF.